This T cell receptor (beta chain) came from a study of blood T cell repertoires in COVID-19. Method: immunoSEQ multiplex PCR; TCRdb's copy keeps in-frame clones and lacks some. The data show over 100,000 clones, 80% to 90% seen once. This CDR3 contains 13 residues. Germline V gene sequence: CDR1 LNHDA, CDR2 SQIVND (reference sequence). V shed 6 bases and J 12 bases; nucleotides not matched to a gene: 9. The V and J genes are TRBV19 and TRBJ2-1; 9 positions match TRBD2. This sequence was found in an elderly woman with active or convalescent COVID-19. Material for sequencing was peripheral blood. Here the CDR3 reads CASSPGLADGQFF. The CDR3 DNA reads TGTGCCAGTAGCCCGGGACTAGCTGACGGGCAGTTCTTC.